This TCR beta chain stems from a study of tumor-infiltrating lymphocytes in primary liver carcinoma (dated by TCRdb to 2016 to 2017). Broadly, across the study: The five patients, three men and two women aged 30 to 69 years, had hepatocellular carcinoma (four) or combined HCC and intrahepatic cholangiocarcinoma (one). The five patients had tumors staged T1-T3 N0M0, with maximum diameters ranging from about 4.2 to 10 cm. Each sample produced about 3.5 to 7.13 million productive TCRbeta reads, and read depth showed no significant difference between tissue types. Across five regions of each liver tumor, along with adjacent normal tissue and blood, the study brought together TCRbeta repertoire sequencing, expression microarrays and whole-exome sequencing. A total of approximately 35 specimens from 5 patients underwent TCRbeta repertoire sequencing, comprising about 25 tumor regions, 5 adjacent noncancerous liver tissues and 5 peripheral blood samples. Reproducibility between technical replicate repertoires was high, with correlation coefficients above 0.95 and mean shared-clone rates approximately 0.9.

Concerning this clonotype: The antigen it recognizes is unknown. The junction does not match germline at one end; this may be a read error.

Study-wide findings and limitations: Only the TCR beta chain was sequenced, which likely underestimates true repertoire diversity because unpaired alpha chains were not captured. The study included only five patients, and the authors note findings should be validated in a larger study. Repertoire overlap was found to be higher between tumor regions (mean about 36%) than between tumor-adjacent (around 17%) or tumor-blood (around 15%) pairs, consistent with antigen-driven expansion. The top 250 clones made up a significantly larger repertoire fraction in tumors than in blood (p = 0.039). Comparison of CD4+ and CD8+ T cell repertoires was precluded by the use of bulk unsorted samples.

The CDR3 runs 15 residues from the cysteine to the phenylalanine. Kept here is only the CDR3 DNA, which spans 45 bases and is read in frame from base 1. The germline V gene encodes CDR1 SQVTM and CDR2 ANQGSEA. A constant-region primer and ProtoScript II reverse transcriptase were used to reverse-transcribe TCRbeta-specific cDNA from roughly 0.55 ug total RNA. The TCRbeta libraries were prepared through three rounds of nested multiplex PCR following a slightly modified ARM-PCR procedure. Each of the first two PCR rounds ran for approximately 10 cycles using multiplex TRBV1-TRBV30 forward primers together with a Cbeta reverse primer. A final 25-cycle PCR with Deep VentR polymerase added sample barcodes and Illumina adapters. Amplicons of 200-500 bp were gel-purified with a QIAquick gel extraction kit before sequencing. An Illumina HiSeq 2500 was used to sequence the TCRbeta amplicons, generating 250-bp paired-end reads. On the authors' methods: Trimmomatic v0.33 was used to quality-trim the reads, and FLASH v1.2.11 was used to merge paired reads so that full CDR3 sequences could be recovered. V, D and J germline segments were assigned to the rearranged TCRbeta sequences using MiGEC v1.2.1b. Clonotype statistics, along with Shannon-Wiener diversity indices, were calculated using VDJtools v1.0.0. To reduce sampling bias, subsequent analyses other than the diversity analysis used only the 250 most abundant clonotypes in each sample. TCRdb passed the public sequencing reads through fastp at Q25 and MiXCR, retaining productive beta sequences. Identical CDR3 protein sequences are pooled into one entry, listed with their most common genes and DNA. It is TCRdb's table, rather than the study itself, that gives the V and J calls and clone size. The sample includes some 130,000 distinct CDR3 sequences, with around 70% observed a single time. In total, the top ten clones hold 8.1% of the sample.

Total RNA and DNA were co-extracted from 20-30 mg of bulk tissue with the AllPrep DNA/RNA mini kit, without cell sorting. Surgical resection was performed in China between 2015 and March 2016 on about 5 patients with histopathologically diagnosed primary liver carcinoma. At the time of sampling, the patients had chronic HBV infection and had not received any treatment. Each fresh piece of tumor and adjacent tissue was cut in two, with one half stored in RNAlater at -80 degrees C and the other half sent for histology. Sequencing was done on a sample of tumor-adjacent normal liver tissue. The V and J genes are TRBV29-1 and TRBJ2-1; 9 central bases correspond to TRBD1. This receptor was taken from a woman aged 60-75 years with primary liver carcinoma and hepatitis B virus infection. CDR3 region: CRVEADRGFYNEQFF. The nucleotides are TGCAGGGTTGAAGCGGACAGGGGCTTCTATAATGAGCAGTTCTTC.